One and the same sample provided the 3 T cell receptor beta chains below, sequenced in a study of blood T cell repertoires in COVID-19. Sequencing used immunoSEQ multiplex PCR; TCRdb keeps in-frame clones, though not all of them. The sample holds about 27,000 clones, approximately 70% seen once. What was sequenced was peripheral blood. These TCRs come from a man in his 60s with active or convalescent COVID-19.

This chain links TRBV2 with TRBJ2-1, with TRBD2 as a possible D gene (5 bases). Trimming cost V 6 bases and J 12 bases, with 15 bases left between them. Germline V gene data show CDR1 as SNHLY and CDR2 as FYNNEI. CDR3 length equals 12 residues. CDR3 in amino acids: CASRELRGGQFF. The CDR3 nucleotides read TGTGCCAGCAGGGAACTTCGAGGAGGGCAGTTCTTC.

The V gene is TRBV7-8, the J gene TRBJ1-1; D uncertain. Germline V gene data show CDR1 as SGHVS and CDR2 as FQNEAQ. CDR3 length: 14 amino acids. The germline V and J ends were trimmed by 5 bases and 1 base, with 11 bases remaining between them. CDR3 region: CASSARRENTEAFF. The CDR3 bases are TGTGCCAGCAGCGCGCGACGGGAGAACACTGAAGCTTTCTTT.

The CDR3 bases are TGTGCCTGGACGCCCCGGGACAGGGTTTTGCGCGAGCAGTACTTC. The encoded protein is CAWTPRDRVLREQYF. J is TRBJ2-7 and V is TRBV30, with 9 bases lining up with TRBD1. The CDR3 loop spans 15 amino acids. The V segment lost 4 bases and the J segment 6 bases; nucleotides outside the gene matches: 13. The germline gives CDR1 GTSNPN, CDR2 SVGIG (reference sequence).